This T cell receptor (beta chain) was found in a study of cytomegalovirus exposure and HLA in healthy donors. Study-wide findings and caveats: Donors were assumed by presence/absence analyses to have roughly uniform sequencing depth. Fewer N-insertions (relative to the approximately 670-donor mean) were reportedly seen in an Asian-associated ancestry cluster in a later analysis.

As concerns this clone: The antigen remains undetermined.

V dropped 9 bases and J dropped 4 bases, with 21 bases sitting between them. CDR3 length: 15 residues. Germline V CDR1 and CDR2: LNHDA, SQIVND (reference sequence). Researchers ran the PCR with 60 Vbeta and 13 Jbeta primers. Original analysis: Later reanalysis found 60 million to 90 million unique TCR beta chains, roughly 10 million of them shared. Profiling relied on immunoSEQ multiplex PCR, and the TCRdb table lists in-frame clones only, not all of them. V and J calls and clone size are as listed in that table; D and trimming were resolved from the DNA. This table has around 150,000 clones, about 80% appearing once.

The V call is TRBV19, the J call TRBJ1-1, with D possibly being TRBD1 (6 bases). The sequence was obtained from a male donor in good health and CMV-seronegative. The sequenced sample consisted of PBMCs. CDR3 sequence: CASDTGPRGATEAFF. CDR3 nucleotides: TGTGCCAGCGATACAGGGCCCAGAGGGGCCACTGAAGCTTTCTTT.